The clone carrying this TCR beta chain has just a few counts. Its antigen is still unknown. This specimen comes from a study of T-cell memory formation after mild COVID-19. Findings and limits, study-wide: Later expanders leaned CD4+, whereas clones that contracted between day 15 and 85 were balanced CD4/CD8. Cross-reactive memory seemingly joined, as some responding clones were found in pre-infection memory.

TCR alpha and TCR beta cDNA libraries carrying sample barcodes and UMIs were produced by 5'RACE using constant-segment primers. Each CDR3 protein is one row after TCRdb ran MiXCR on the 5' RACE reads. The sample contains approximately 570,000 distinct CDR3 sequences, around 17% of which appear only once. The CDR3 totals 16 residues. With 5 bases clipped from V and 5 bases from J, the junction kept 11 bases outside the gene matches. Looked up from germline, CDR1 is SGHVS and CDR2 is FQNEAQ. Sequenced sample: PBMCs or a T cell subset sorted from them (not recorded which). The chain combines TRBV7-8 with TRBJ1-2; 10 bases are a match to TRBD1. The TCR originated in an adult woman who had mild COVID-19 (a few samples of this study predate the infection). Cell type and time point are not known. CDR3: CASSLATGGAYYGYTF. In DNA form, the CDR3 reads TGTGCCAGCAGCCTCGCGACAGGGGGCGCGTATTATGGCTACACCTTC.